The 19 T cell receptor beta chains reported below all come from one sample, sequenced in a study of cytomegalovirus exposure and HLA in healthy donors. Researchers ran the PCR with 60 Vbeta and 13 Jbeta primers. Assay used: immunoSEQ multiplex PCR; TCRdb lists only in-frame clones, some missing. Here the sample spans around 140,000 clones, roughly four fifths being singletons. Sequenced input: PBMCs. These receptors all stem from a female donor in good health and CMV-seropositive.

The chain has TRBV2 and TRBJ2-1; TRBD2 matches at 9 bases. V trimming: 8 bases; J trimming: 6 bases; junction bases outside the gene matches: 8. The CDR3 runs 14 residues. Germline V gives CDR1 SNHLY, CDR2 FYNNEI. The CDR3, as DNA: TGTGCCAGCCAACCGGGACTAGCCAGCAATGAGCAGTTCTTC. Translated, it gives CASQPGLASNEQFF.

V and J are TRBV7-2 and TRBJ2-1, with TRBD1 identical over 7 bases. Germline V gene sequence: CDR1 SGHTA, CDR2 FQGNSA. This CDR3 contains 16 residues. V shed 0 bases, J shed 7 bases, and the junction held 9 bases outside the gene matches. As DNA, the CDR3 is TGTGCCAGCAGCTTAGCGGAATCCATCAGGGGGAATGAGCAGTTCTTC. It yields the protein CASSLAESIRGNEQFF.

The rearrangement uses TRBV5-1 and TRBJ2-1; D not resolved. The CDR3 covers 16 residues. Trimming took off 0 bases at V and 4 bases at J, with 14 bases between the two ends. From germline, CDR1 is SGHRS and CDR2 YFSETQ. The CDR3 DNA follows: TGCGCCAGCAGCTTGGCCCCCGATGGTACTTACAATGAGCAGTTCTTC. Protein product: CASSLAPDGTYNEQFF.

V usage is TRBV4-1 and J usage is TRBJ1-2; 10 bases line up with TRBD1. V was clipped by 6 bases and J by 6 bases; unmatched bases: 16. The V gene's germline CDR1 is MGHRA and CDR2 YSYEKL. The CDR3 sequence is 17 residues long. The CDR3 sequence is CASSIRARRDRGNGYTF. Written as DNA, the CDR3 is TGCGCCAGCAGTATCCGAGCCCGTCGGGACAGGGGAAATGGCTACACCTTC.

V is TRBV7-2 and J is TRBJ2-3, with a weak D call TRBD1 (5 bases). CDR3 size: 14 residues. Germline V gene sequence: CDR1 SGHTA, CDR2 FQGNSA. The V gene lost 2 bases and the J gene lost 0 bases, with 6 bases spanning the gap. The CDR3 protein is CASSLRQSTDTQYF. CDR3 DNA sequence: TGTGCCAGCAGCTTACGACAGAGCACAGATACGCAGTATTTT.

This clone turned up a few times. The J gene is TRBJ1-3, the V gene TRBV29-1; no clear D gene. The V gene's germline CDR1 is SQVTM and CDR2 ANQGSEA. This CDR3 contains 12 residues. V was shortened by 7 bases and J by 0 bases, with 7 bases between the two germline ends. The CDR3 loop reads CSAGDSGNTIYF. Written as DNA, the CDR3 is TGCAGCGCCGGAGACTCTGGAAACACCATATATTTT.

Turning to this clone: The sample has other DNA sequences that encode this CDR3 too. This sequence joins TRBV6-1 and TRBJ1-1; D is unclear. Between the trimmed V and J ends, which lost 6 bases and 0 bases, there was a span of 8 bases. The CDR3 spans 13 residues. The V gene's germline CDR1 is MNHNS and CDR2 SASEGT. The CDR3, as DNA: TGTGCCAGCAGCCTCACAGTGAACACTGAAGCTTTCTTT. Residues: CASSLTVNTEAFF.

This chain joins TRBV19 and TRBJ2-3; a possible D gene is TRBD2 (5 bases). Per germline, CDR1 LNHDA and CDR2 SQIVND (reference sequence). The CDR3 length is 17 residues. Trimming stripped 2 bases from V and 1 base from J, with 16 bases between. Here the CDR3 reads CASSIRRRSPGTDTQYF. The CDR3 DNA is TGTGCCAGTAGTATAAGGAGGAGGAGCCCCGGCACAGATACGCAGTATTTT.

This chain connects TRBV7-9 to TRBJ1-4, with 7 bases fitting TRBD1. After removal of 5 bases from V and 7 bases from J, the junction contained 4 bases not matched to a gene. The germline CDR1 and CDR2 sequences are SEHNR and FQNEAQ (reference sequence). The CDR3 sequence is 13 residues long. As DNA, the CDR3 is TGTGCCAGCAGCCTACAGGGGAGTGAAAAACTGTTTTTT. Translating gives CASSLQGSEKLFF.

V and J are TRBV18 and TRBJ1-1, with TRBD1 matching 10 bases. Germline CDR1 and CDR2: KGHSH and LQKENI. The ends lost 11 bases at V and 9 bases at J; junction bases unmatched: 6. CDR3 length: 11 residues. The CDR3 DNA is TGTGCCCGCCCGGGACAGGGGAAAGCTTTCTTT. This sequence encodes CARPGQGKAFF. Full variable domain (outside the CDR3, taken from reference TRBV18 and TRBJ1-1): NAGVMQNPRHLVRRRGQEARLRCSPMKGHSHVYWYRQLPEEGLKFMVYLQKENIIDESGMPKERFSAEFPKEGPSILRIQQVVRGDSAAYFCARPGQGKAFFGQGTRLTVV.

The V call is TRBV19, the J call TRBJ1-4; D unresolved. V lost 2 bases to trimming and J lost 2 bases, with 15 bases between them. Germline V CDR1 and CDR2: LNHDA, SQIVND (reference sequence). There are 17 residues in the CDR3. CDR3 in DNA: TGTGCCAGTAGTATATACCTACCTCTGTCTACTAATGAAAAACTGTTTTTT. Translation gives CASSIYLPLSTNEKLFF.

The chain has TRBV30 and TRBJ2-3, with 8 bases matching TRBD2. The CDR3 covers 14 residues. Trimming at V came to 2 bases and at J to 1 base, leaving 2 bases not matched to a gene. Looked up from germline, CDR1 is GTSNPN and CDR2 is SVGIG (reference sequence). As DNA, the CDR3 is TGTGCCTGGAGTCTACTAGCGGGCACAGATACGCAGTATTTT. Its translation: CAWSLLAGTDTQYF. Based on the CDR3 plus reference TRBV30 and TRBJ2-3, the full variable domain is SQTIHQWPATLVQPVGSPLSLECTVEGTSNPNLYWYRQAAGRGLQLLFYSVGIGQISSEVPQNLSASRPQDRQFILSSKKLLLSDSGFYLCAWSLLAGTDTQYFGPGTRLTVL.

The rearrangement links TRBV27 to TRBJ1-4; a weak D match, TRBD1 (6 bases). This CDR3 spans 14 amino acids. Germline V lookup: CDR1 MNHEY, CDR2 SMNVEV (reference sequence). Trimming shortened V by 6 bases and J by 7 bases, and 15 bases separated the two germline ends. The CDR3 nucleotides read TGTGCCAGCAGAACAACAGGGCAGAGTGAAAAACTGTTTTTT. Translating gives CASRTTGQSEKLFF.

This clone was detected a few times. The CDR3: CASSFLAGGTTGELFF. CDR3 DNA: TGTGCCAGCAGCTTCTTAGCGGGAGGTACCACCGGGGAGCTGTTTTTT. V usage is TRBV11-2 and J usage is TRBJ2-2; 10 nucleotides align to TRBD2. The CDR3 has 16 amino acids. J was trimmed by 4 bases and V by 3 bases; bases with no gene match: 5. The germline V gene has CDR1 SGHAT and CDR2 FQNNGV.

The V call is TRBV6-5, the J call TRBJ2-3, with a possible D match to TRBD2 (7 bases). CDR1 and CDR2 from the germline V gene are MNHEY and SVGAGI. CDR3 length equals 14 residues. V was cut by 8 bases and J by 4 bases, with 16 bases left in between. CDR3 sequence: CASEEGGGADTQYF. CDR3 DNA sequence: TGTGCCAGCGAGGAAGGGGGGGGCGCAGATACGCAGTATTTT.

This clone was seen only a few times. J is TRBJ1-2 and V is TRBV30, with TRBD1 as a possible D gene (5 bases). Germline assignment: CDR1 GTSNPN and CDR2 SVGIG (reference sequence). The V end was cut by 2 bases, the J end by 6 bases, with 28 bases between. The CDR3 covers 18 residues. The CDR3, as DNA: TGTGCCTGGAGTCCGACGAGAGACAGACGCAAAAGGTGGGATGGCTACACCTTC. Its protein is CAWSPTRDRRKRWDGYTF.

This chain uses TRBV6-6 with TRBJ2-7; D is unresolved. V was trimmed by 0 bases and J by 3 bases, leaving 9 bases between them. Germline V gene data show CDR1 as MNHNY and CDR2 as SVGAGI (reference sequence). This CDR3 has 14 residues. DNA of the CDR3: TGTGCCAGCAGTTACTCACTGACACTCTACGAGCAGTACTTC. Translating it yields CASSYSLTLYEQYF.

The chain recombines TRBV29-1 with TRBJ2-3; D remains ambiguous. The CDR3 totals 14 residues. Germline CDR1 and CDR2: SQVTM and ANQGSEA. Trimming shortened V by 4 bases and J by 2 bases, and 13 bases separated the two germline ends. CDR3 residues: CSVALGYITDTQYF. For the CDR3, the DNA is TGCAGCGTTGCTCTAGGCTATATCACAGATACGCAGTATTTT.

The rearrangement links TRBV4-1 to TRBJ2-2; perhaps TRBD1 as D (5 bases). The length of the CDR3 is 15 residues. Trimming left V 1 base short and J 4 bases short, with 10 bases between. Germline-derived CDR1 and CDR2 are MGHRA and YSYEKL. The CDR3 nucleotides are TGCGCCAGCAGCCAAGGTCCAGGGTCCACCGGGGAGCTGTTTTTT. Translating gives CASSQGPGSTGELFF.